This TCR beta chain was identified in a study of blood T cell repertoires in COVID-19. This clone was seen a few times. An end of the junction differs from the germline gene, which may be a read error. Clones were sequenced by immunoSEQ multiplex PCR, and TCRdb holds only the in-frame ones, with some missing. The sample lists more than 250,000 clones, 88% occurring once. From germline, CDR1 is MNHNS and CDR2 SASEGT. This CDR3 spans 16 amino acids. This chain links TRBV6-1 with TRBJ1-2; D unresolved. What was sequenced was peripheral blood. The TCR originated in a human donor in a cohort sampled during active COVID-19. CDR3 amino acids: CASSEILSGGPYGYVF. CDR3 nucleotide sequence: TGTGCCAGCAGTGAAATACTGTCCGGCGGTCCTTATGGCTATGTCTTC.